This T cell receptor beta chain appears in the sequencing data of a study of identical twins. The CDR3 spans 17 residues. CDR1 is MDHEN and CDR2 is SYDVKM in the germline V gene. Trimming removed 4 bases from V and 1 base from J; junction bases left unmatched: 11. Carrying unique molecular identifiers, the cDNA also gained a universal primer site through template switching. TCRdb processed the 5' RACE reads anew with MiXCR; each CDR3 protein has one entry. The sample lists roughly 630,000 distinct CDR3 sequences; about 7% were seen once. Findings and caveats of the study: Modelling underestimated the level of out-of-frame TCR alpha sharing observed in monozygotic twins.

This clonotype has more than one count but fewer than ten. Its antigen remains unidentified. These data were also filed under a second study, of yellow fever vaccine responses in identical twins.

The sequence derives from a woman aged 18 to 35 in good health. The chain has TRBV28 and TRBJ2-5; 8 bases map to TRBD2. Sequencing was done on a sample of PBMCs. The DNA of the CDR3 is TGTGCCAGCAGTTACCTGGACGGGAGGGGACCCCAAGAGACCCAGTACTTC. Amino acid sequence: CASSYLDGRGPQETQYF.